The entry that follows covers one T cell receptor (beta chain) sequence. The data derive from a study of blood T cell repertoires in COVID-19. Study-level information: T cells, B-cell-depleted T cells, or PBMCs supplied cDNA or gDNA.

Per the original methods: Amplification from reference gene primers served as the basis for estimated nucleated cell counts. This table comes from immunoSEQ multiplex PCR, and its TCRdb copy is limited to in-frame clones, with some not included. V, J and clone size were drawn from that table, and D and trimming were deduced from the DNA. The sample has about 140,000 clones; around 82% are singletons. Germline V CDR1 and CDR2: SQVTM, ANQGSEA. Trimming removed 5 bases from V and 7 bases from J; junction bases left unmatched: 10. The CDR3 has 15 residues. The TCR sequence derives from a woman aged 55-69 years with acute or convalescent COVID-19. What was sequenced was peripheral blood. The chain links TRBV29-1 to TRBJ2-1; TRBD2 matches at 11 bases. The CDR3 sequence is CSVSLGLAARNEQFF. For the CDR3, the DNA is TGCAGCGTTAGCCTGGGACTAGCGGCCAGGAATGAGCAGTTCTTC.